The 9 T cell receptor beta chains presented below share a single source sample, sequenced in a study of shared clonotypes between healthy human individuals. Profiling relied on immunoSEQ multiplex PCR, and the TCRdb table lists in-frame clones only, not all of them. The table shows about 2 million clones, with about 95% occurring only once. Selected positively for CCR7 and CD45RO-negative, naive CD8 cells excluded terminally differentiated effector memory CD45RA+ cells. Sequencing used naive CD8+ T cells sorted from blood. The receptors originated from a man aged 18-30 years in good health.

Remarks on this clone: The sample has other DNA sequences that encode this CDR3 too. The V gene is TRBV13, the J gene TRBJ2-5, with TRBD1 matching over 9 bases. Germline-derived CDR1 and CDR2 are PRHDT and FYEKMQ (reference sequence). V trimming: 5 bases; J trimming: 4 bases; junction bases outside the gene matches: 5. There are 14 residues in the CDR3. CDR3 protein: CASSPGQGGETQYF. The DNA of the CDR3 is TGTGCCAGCAGCCCGGGACAGGGTGGAGAGACCCAGTACTTC.

CDR3 sequence: CASSIIGIETQYF. The DNA for the CDR3 is TGTGCCAGTAGTATAATAGGGATCGAGACCCAGTACTTC. The chain couples TRBV19 to TRBJ2-5; no firm D call. The CDR3 covers 13 residues. Trimming cost V 2 bases and J 5 bases, with 9 bases left between them. Germline loops: CDR1 LNHDA, CDR2 SQIVND (reference sequence).

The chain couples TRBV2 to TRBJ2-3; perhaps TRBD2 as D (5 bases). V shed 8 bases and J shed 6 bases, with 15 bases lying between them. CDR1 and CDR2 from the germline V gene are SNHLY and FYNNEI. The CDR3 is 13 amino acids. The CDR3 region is CASSSDLADTQYF. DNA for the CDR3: TGTGCCAGCTCCTCTGATCTAGCTGATACGCAGTATTTT.

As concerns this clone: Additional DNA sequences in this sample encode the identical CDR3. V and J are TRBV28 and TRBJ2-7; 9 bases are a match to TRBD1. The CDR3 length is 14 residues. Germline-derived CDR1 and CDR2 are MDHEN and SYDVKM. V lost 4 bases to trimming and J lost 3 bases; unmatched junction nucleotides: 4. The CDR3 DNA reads TGTGCCAGCAGTTCGGGGACAGGGCTCTACGAGCAGTACTTC. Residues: CASSSGTGLYEQYF. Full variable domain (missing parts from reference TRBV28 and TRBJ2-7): DVKVTQSSRYLVKRTGEKVFLECVQDMDHENMFWYRQDPGLGLRLIYFSYDVKMKEKGDIPEGYSVSREKKERFSLILESASTNQTSMYLCASSSGTGLYEQYFGPGTRLTVT.

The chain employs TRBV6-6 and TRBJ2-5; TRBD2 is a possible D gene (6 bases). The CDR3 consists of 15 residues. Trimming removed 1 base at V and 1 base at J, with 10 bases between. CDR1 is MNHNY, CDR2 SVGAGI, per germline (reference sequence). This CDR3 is CASSYLEGTQETQYF. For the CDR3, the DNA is TGTGCCAGCAGTTACTTGGAGGGTACCCAAGAGACCCAGTACTTC.

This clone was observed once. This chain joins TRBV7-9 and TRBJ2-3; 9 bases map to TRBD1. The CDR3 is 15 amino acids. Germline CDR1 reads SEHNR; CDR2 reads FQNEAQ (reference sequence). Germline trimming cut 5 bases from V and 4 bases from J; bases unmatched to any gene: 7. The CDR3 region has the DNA TGTGCCAGCAGCCAGGTGGACAGGGGATCAGATACGCAGTATTTT. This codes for CASSQVDRGSDTQYF.

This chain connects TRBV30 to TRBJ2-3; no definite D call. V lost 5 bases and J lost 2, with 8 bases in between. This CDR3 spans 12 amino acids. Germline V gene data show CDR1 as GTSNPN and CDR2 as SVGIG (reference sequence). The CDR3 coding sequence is TGTGCCTGGTCCCTGACCACAGATACGCAGTATTTT. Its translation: CAWSLTTDTQYF.

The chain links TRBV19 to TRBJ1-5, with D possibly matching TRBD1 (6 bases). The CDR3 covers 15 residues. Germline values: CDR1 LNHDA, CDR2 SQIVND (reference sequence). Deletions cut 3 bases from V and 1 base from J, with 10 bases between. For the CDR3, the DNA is TGTGCCAGTAGTATGAACAGGGTGAGCAATCAGCCCCAGCATTTT. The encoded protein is CASSMNRVSNQPQHF.

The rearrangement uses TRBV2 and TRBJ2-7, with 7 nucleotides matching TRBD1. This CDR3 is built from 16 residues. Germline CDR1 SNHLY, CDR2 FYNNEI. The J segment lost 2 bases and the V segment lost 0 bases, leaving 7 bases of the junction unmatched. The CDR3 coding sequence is TGTGCCAGCAGTGAAGCAAAGGGGGCAGGGACCTACGAGCAGTACTTC. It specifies CASSEAKGAGTYEQYF.